Below, 6 T cell receptor beta chains from the same sample are listed, as sequenced in a study of identical twins. One entry per CDR3 protein, called by TCRdb with MiXCR from the 5' RACE reads. This sample carries over 500,000 distinct CDR3 sequences, roughly a fifth of them seen once, and the ten largest clones take about 0.91%. These data are also associated with another study on T cells expressing NK-cell markers.

Sequences were obtained from CD4+ T cells sorted from blood. The source of these receptors is a woman under 30 in good health.

This clonotype has just a few counts. The chain is built from TRBV9 and TRBJ2-3; no reliable D call. CDR1 and CDR2 from the germline V gene are SGDLS and YYNGEE. Deletions cut 3 bases from V and 3 bases from J, with 14 bases between. The CDR3 sequence is 15 residues long. The CDR3 sequence: CASSANPMLTDTQYF. For the CDR3, the DNA is TGTGCCAGCAGCGCGAACCCCATGTTGACAGATACGCAGTATTTT.

The chain has TRBV7-9 and TRBJ2-6, with 9 bases matching TRBD2. From germline, CDR1 is SEHNR and CDR2 FQNEAQ (reference sequence). This CDR3 has 17 amino acids. With V trimmed by 3 bases and J by 0 bases, 3 bases remained unmatched. The CDR3 sequence: CASSLRGGDSGANVLTF. The CDR3 nucleotides read TGTGCCAGCAGCTTGCGGGGGGGGGACTCTGGGGCCAACGTCCTGACTTTC.

The chain combines TRBV20-1 with TRBJ2-3; maybe TRBD2 (6 bases). V was pared by 6 bases and J by 6 bases, with 16 bases between. The CDR3 totals 13 residues. Germline V gene lookup returns CDR1 DFQATT and CDR2 SNEGSKA (reference sequence). CDR3 residues: CSARGDLGDTQYF. In DNA, the CDR3 is TGCAGTGCCCGCGGGGACCTGGGGGATACGCAGTATTTT.

Ten or more counts support this clonotype. The rearrangement uses TRBV6-5 and TRBJ1-2; TRBD1 aligns across 10 bases. Looked up from germline, CDR1 is MNHEY and CDR2 is SVGAGI. The trim removed 2 bases at V and 5 bases at J, leaving 2 bases unmatched. CDR3 length: 14 residues. CDR3 residues: CASSYGQGDYGYTF. In DNA form, the CDR3 reads TGTGCCAGCAGTTACGGACAGGGGGATTATGGCTACACCTTC.

The CDR3, as DNA: TGTGCCAGCAGCCAAGAAGCGGGGTCCTACAATGAGCAGTTCTTC. Protein sequence: CASSQEAGSYNEQFF. V and J are TRBV3-1 and TRBJ2-1; 7 bases fit TRBD2. CDR1 and CDR2 (germline): LGHDT, YNNKEL (reference sequence). This CDR3 has 15 residues. With V trimmed by 0 bases and J by 1 base, 0 bases remained unmatched.

In its sample, this clonotype was seen a few times. This sequence joins TRBV16 and TRBJ2-7; possibly TRBD1 for D (7 bases). Germline CDR1 and CDR2: KGHSY and FQNENV. This CDR3 is built from 17 residues. With 0 bases removed from V and 5 bases from J, the gap between germline ends came to 20 bases. CDR3 loop: CASSQSIVDREEHEQYF. The CDR3 nucleotides are TGTGCCAGCAGCCAATCGATTGTTGACAGGGAGGAACACGAGCAGTACTTC.